This T cell receptor (beta chain) is from a study of T cells in localized non-small cell lung cancer. Regarding the study as a whole: Only one tumor region went through sequencing, so heterogeneity may still be there.

With regard to this clone: Its antigen is still unknown.

The germline CDR1 and CDR2 sequences are SEHNR and FQNEAQ (reference sequence). This CDR3 is 16 amino acids long. The junction had 7 bases not matched to a gene; V was cut back by 1 base and J by 6 bases. The protocol was immunoSEQ multiplex PCR, while the TCRdb copy is restricted to in-frame clones and leaves out a portion. The data show tens of thousands of clones, about 90% seen once. The rearrangement links TRBV7-9 to TRBJ2-1; 9 nucleotides line up with TRBD1. Sequenced material: peripheral blood, taken before any cancer treatment. The sequence was collected from a woman aged 35-75 years with stage I lung adenocarcinoma. Here the CDR3 reads CASSLGRDRVSNEQFF. CDR3 bases: TGTGCCAGCAGCTTAGGCCGGGACAGGGTATCCAATGAGCAGTTCTTC.